A single sample is the source of the 16 T cell receptor beta chains below, sequenced in a study of OX40 agonist ivuxolimab in advanced cancers. Only in-frame clones appear in the TCRdb table, and some are missing; sequencing was by immunoSEQ multiplex PCR. Here the sample spans roughly 48,000 clones, about 89% being singletons. Sequencing used CD4+ or CD8+ T cells sorted from blood, obtained in a trial of the OX40 agonist ivuxolimab. These TCRs come from an adult with an advanced solid tumor such as melanoma, head and neck, liver or kidney cancer.

This sequence joins TRBV29-1 and TRBJ2-1, with TRBD2 identical over 7 bases. This CDR3 contains 12 residues. CDR1 and CDR2 (germline): SQVTM, ANQGSEA. The V segment lost 5 bases and the J segment 4 bases; nucleotides outside the gene matches: 2. CDR3 sequence: CSVPSGYNEQFF. In DNA, the CDR3 is TGCAGCGTTCCTAGCGGTTACAATGAGCAGTTCTTC.

The genes are TRBV2 and TRBJ2-7, with a possible D match to TRBD2 (6 bases). V shed 6 bases and J shed 4 bases, with 13 bases lying between them. Looked up from germline, CDR1 is SNHLY and CDR2 is FYNNEI. The CDR3 spans 13 residues. The CDR3 DNA reads as TGTGCCAGCAGGGCGGGACCGGGATACGAGCAGTACTTC. Amino acids: CASRAGPGYEQYF.

V gene TRBV7-2 combines with J gene TRBJ2-5, with D possibly TRBD1 on 6 matching bases. CDR1 SGHTA and CDR2 FQGNSA come from the germline V gene. V was clipped by 5 bases and J by 5 bases, with 9 bases between them. The CDR3 is 12 residues long. The CDR3, as DNA: TGTGCCAGCAGCATAGGGGGTGAGACCCAGTACTTC. Protein: CASSIGGETQYF.

The chain has TRBV5-6 and TRBJ2-7, with D perhaps matching TRBD2 (5 bases). Trimming took off 4 bases at V and 4 bases at J, with 18 bases between the two ends. Germline lookup yields CDR1 SGHDT and CDR2 YYEEEE. This CDR3 contains 15 residues. The CDR3 nucleotides are TGTGCCAGCAGCCCCAGCGGAGGAGGACGATACGAGCAGTACTTC. This sequence encodes CASSPSGGGRYEQYF.

The chain uses TRBV27 and TRBJ1-2; TRBD1 is a possible D gene (6 bases). Trimming left V 2 bases short and J 8 bases short, with 15 bases between. CDR3 length: 14 residues. Per the germline V gene, CDR1 is MNHEY and CDR2 is SMNVEV (reference sequence). In DNA, the CDR3 is TGTGCCAGCAGTTTAAACGTCAGGGGAACGGGCTACACCTTC. It codes for CASSLNVRGTGYTF.

The chain uses TRBV29-1 and TRBJ2-1; 10 bases map to TRBD2. V was clipped by 7 bases and J by 8 bases; unmatched bases: 8. Germline loops: CDR1 SQVTM, CDR2 ANQGSEA. This CDR3 comprises 13 residues. The DNA for the CDR3 is TGCAGCGAGCTAGCGGGAGCGGAGGATGAGCAGTTCTTC. This sequence encodes CSELAGAEDEQFF.

The chain uses TRBV14 and TRBJ1-2; D unresolved. The CDR3 has 14 amino acids. Between the trimmed V and J ends, which lost 0 bases and 7 bases, there was a span of 12 bases. Germline loops: CDR1 SGHDN, CDR2 FVKESK. The CDR3 loop is CASSQDSDMSGYTF. CDR3 bases: TGTGCCAGCAGCCAAGATTCGGATATGAGTGGCTACACCTTC.

The rearrangement joins TRBV9 to TRBJ2-1; the D gene could be TRBD1 or TRBD2 (5 bases each). The germline V gene encodes CDR1 SGDLS and CDR2 YYNGEE. The CDR3 consists of 17 residues. V dropped 1 base and J dropped 2 bases, with 16 bases sitting between them. CDR3 nucleotides: TGTGCCAGCAGCGTATATGAGGGACCGGGCACCTACAATGAGCAGTTCTTC. Translation gives CASSVYEGPGTYNEQFF.

The rearrangement joins TRBV6-7 to TRBJ1-2; D is undetermined. TRBV6-7 is identified as an open reading frame with a role that is uncertain. Trimming took 6 bases from V and 4 from J, leaving 18 bases between them. The CDR3 has 15 residues. The CDR3 is CASRLTDGNPYGYTF. In nucleotides, the CDR3 is TGTGCCAGCAGACTTACGGACGGGAACCCCTATGGCTACACCTTC.

This rearrangement joins TRBV30 to TRBJ1-4; no reliable D call. This CDR3 is 16 amino acids long. Trimming stripped 3 bases from V and 5 bases from J, with 19 bases between. Germline assignment: CDR1 GTSNPN and CDR2 SVGIG (reference sequence). As DNA, the CDR3 is TGTGCCTGGAGCGGCGTTTTTGTGAAGGAGAATGAAAAACTGTTTTTT. It translates to CAWSGVFVKENEKLFF.

This chain joins TRBV9 and TRBJ2-7; no clear D. The length of the CDR3 is 13 residues. Germline CDR1 SGDLS, CDR2 YYNGEE. Trimming took 0 bases from V and 2 from J, leaving 6 bases between them. CDR3: CASSVEGTYEQYF. DNA for the CDR3: TGTGCCAGCAGCGTAGAGGGAACCTACGAGCAGTACTTC.

The chain joins TRBV29-1 to TRBJ2-2, with D hard to call. V gave up 4 bases and J gave up 6 bases, with 9 bases separating them. Germline V lookup: CDR1 SQVTM, CDR2 ANQGSEA. The CDR3 totals 12 residues. This CDR3 reads CSVVTWAGELFF. CDR3 DNA: TGCAGCGTTGTGACGTGGGCCGGGGAGCTGTTTTTT.

This CDR3 reads CASSWTGTPLGYTF. The CDR3 nucleotides are TGTGCCAGCAGCTGGACAGGGACCCCTCTTGGCTACACCTTC. V and J are TRBV5-4 and TRBJ1-2, with TRBD1 matching 8 bases. J gave up 7 bases and V 3 bases, and 8 bases lay outside the gene matches. Germline values: CDR1 SGHNT, CDR2 YYREEE (reference sequence). This CDR3 has 14 amino acids.

J is TRBJ2-1 and V is TRBV19; TRBD1 matches at 8 bases. V trimming: 4 bases; J trimming: 6 bases; junction bases outside the gene matches: 2. CDR3 length: 13 amino acids. Germline CDR1 is LNHDA and CDR2 is SQIVND (reference sequence). The CDR3, as DNA: TGTGCCAGTAGTACCACAGGGGGCAATGAGCAGTTCTTC. It encodes CASSTTGGNEQFF.

CDR3 sequence (DNA): TGTGCCAGCAGTTTATCGGCCAGGACAGCGAACACTGAAGCTTTCTTT. As protein: CASSLSARTANTEAFF. The chain links TRBV28 to TRBJ1-1, with a weak D call TRBD1 (6 bases). Trimming took off 1 base at V and 1 base at J, with 13 bases between the two ends. Germline V gene data show CDR1 as MDHEN and CDR2 as SYDVKM. This CDR3 spans 16 amino acids. The full variable domain, with the rest looked up from reference TRBV28 and TRBJ1-1, is DVKVTQSSRYLVKRTGEKVFLECVQDMDHENMFWYRQDPGLGLRLIYFSYDVKMKEKGDIPEGYSVSREKKERFSLILESASTNQTSMYLCASSLSARTANTEAFFGQGTRLTVV.

The chain joins TRBV10-3 to TRBJ1-2, with D perhaps matching TRBD1 (5 bases). The CDR3 runs to 14 residues. V dropped 7 bases and J dropped 0 bases, with 12 bases sitting between them. Germline V lookup: CDR1 ENHRY, CDR2 SYGVKD. The CDR3 loop is CAITRDESNYGYTF. The CDR3 DNA reads TGTGCCATCACTAGGGACGAATCTAACTATGGCTACACCTTC.